Presented here are 26 T cell receptor beta chains from one specimen sequenced in a study of identifying expanded T cells in peripheral blood. Some clones are missing from TCRdb's copy, which holds only in-frame ones; the method was immunoSEQ multiplex PCR. The sample holds tens of thousands of clones, approximately 85% seen once. The sample taken for sequencing was blood. The receptors shown here come from a person aged 18 to 70 in good health.

The chain carries TRBV27 and TRBJ1-5, with D maybe TRBD1 (5 bases). Germline V gene data show CDR1 as MNHEY and CDR2 as SMNVEV (reference sequence). Trimming left V 7 bases short and J 4 bases short, with 14 bases between. CDR3 size: 14 residues. DNA for the CDR3: TGTGCCAGCACTCGCTTCGGGGGAAATCAGCCCCAGCATTTT. Translating gives CASTRFGGNQPQHF.

This clone was found a few times. The V gene is TRBV4-1, the J gene TRBJ2-5, with TRBD2 matching 10 bases. CDR1 and CDR2 (germline): MGHRA, YSYEKL. This CDR3 is 15 amino acids long. The V gene end was trimmed by 4 bases and the J gene end by 2 bases; junction bases not matched to a gene: 4. CDR3 sequence reads: CASSLGLAVQETQYF. CDR3 DNA: TGCGCCAGCAGCCTCGGACTAGCGGTTCAAGAGACCCAGTACTTC.

The rearrangement uses TRBV4-2 and TRBJ1-1; D possibly corresponds to TRBD1 (5 bases). The CDR3 consists of 16 residues. Trimming stripped 4 bases from V and 1 base from J, with 16 bases between. The germline V gene has CDR1 LGHNA and CDR2 YNFKEQ. The CDR3 nucleotides read TGTGCCAGCAGCCCTACCCAGGGACCCTCGAACACTGAAGCTTTCTTT. Residues: CASSPTQGPSNTEAFF.

This chain joins TRBV27 and TRBJ1-2, with 8 bases aligning to TRBD1. The ends lost 8 bases at V and 7 bases at J; junction bases unmatched: 12. This CDR3 comprises 14 residues. Germline CDR1 MNHEY, CDR2 SMNVEV (reference sequence). CDR3 nucleotides: TGTGCCAGCTCCTTGTTCCAGGGGGCTGGTGGCTACACCTTC. Its translation: CASSLFQGAGGYTF.

The chain combines TRBV19 with TRBJ1-1; a possible D gene is TRBD1 (6 bases). The germline gives CDR1 LNHDA, CDR2 SQIVND (reference sequence). The germline V and J ends were trimmed by 5 bases and 1 base, with 14 bases remaining between them. The CDR3 extends over 15 amino acids. CDR3 amino acids: CASSSQGEANTEAFF. CDR3 nucleotide sequence: TGTGCCAGTAGTTCACAGGGCGAGGCGAACACTGAAGCTTTCTTT.

This rearrangement joins TRBV18 to TRBJ1-2; D possibly corresponds to TRBD1 (5 bases). Germline loops: CDR1 KGHSH, CDR2 LQKENI. Deletions cut 2 bases from V and 8 bases from J, with 9 bases between. The CDR3 has 12 amino acids. Here the CDR3 DNA reads TGTGCCAGCTCACCATCGGGGGACGGCTACACCTTC. Amino acid sequence: CASSPSGDGYTF.

V and J are TRBV7-9 and TRBJ2-7; D gene uncertain. Trimming shortened V by 4 bases and J by 8 bases, and 9 bases separated the two germline ends. Germline V gene data show CDR1 as SEHNR and CDR2 as FQNEAQ (reference sequence). This CDR3 has 11 residues. The CDR3 protein is CASSSYSQQYF. The CDR3, as DNA: TGTGCCAGCAGCTCCTACAGCCAGCAGTACTTC.

The V call is TRBV30, the J call TRBJ2-5; 12 nucleotides match TRBD1. Unmatched junction bases numbered 5, after V lost 5 bases and J lost 4 bases. This CDR3 region has 14 residues. Germline values: CDR1 GTSNPN, CDR2 SVGIG (reference sequence). CDR3 protein: CAWGTGGFGETQYF. Written as DNA, the CDR3 is TGTGCCTGGGGGACAGGGGGCTTTGGAGAGACCCAGTACTTC.

The chain employs TRBV6-1 and TRBJ2-1; D might be TRBD2 (5 bases). The CDR3 runs to 17 residues. The germline gives CDR1 MNHNS, CDR2 SASEGT. V was shortened by 1 base and J by 7 bases, with 20 bases between the two germline ends. The CDR3 loop reads CASSEGPEERSANEQFF. The CDR3 nucleotides are TGTGCCAGCAGTGAAGGTCCTGAGGAGCGGTCGGCGAATGAGCAGTTCTTC.

The sample holds one count of this clone. The rearrangement joins TRBV6-5 to TRBJ1-2; perhaps TRBD1 as D (5 bases). Per germline, CDR1 MNHEY and CDR2 SVGAGI. V was pared by 2 bases and J by 1 base, with 8 bases between. The CDR3 has 14 residues. The CDR3 sequence: CASSYDSLNYGYTF. DNA of the CDR3: TGTGCCAGCAGTTACGACAGTCTTAACTATGGCTACACCTTC.

CDR3 sequence (DNA): TGTGCCGTCAAACCCGGGACACGGAACACCGGGGAGCTGTTTTTT. Protein sequence: CAVKPGTRNTGELFF. The chain combines TRBV6-5 with TRBJ2-2; the D gene is possibly TRBD1 (6 bases). This CDR3 spans 15 amino acids. V was cut by 11 bases and J by 1 base, with 17 bases left in between. CDR1 is MNHEY and CDR2 is SVGAGI in the germline V gene.

The rearrangement uses TRBV5-1 and TRBJ1-4; 7 bases agree with TRBD1. The CDR3 sequence is 15 residues long. Germline CDR1 SGHRS, CDR2 YFSETQ. Trimming at V came to 0 bases and at J to 7 bases, leaving 6 bases not matched to a gene. This CDR3 is CASSLAPGGFEKLFF. DNA for the CDR3: TGCGCCAGCAGCTTGGCCCCAGGGGGTTTTGAAAAACTGTTTTTT.

The gene calls are TRBV18 and TRBJ1-2; 7 bases are a match to TRBD1. After removal of 3 bases from V and 4 bases from J, the junction contained 2 bases not matched to a gene. Germline values: CDR1 KGHSH, CDR2 LQKENI. The CDR3 consists of 13 residues. The CDR3 region has the DNA TGTGCCAGCTCACCCGGGACAGCCTATGGCTACACCTTC. Protein: CASSPGTAYGYTF.

The V call is TRBV5-1, the J call TRBJ2-1; tentative D call: TRBD2 (5 bases). This CDR3 has 16 residues. Germline V lookup: CDR1 SGHRS, CDR2 YFSETQ. The ends were cut back, 6 bases at V and 5 bases at J, with 21 bases in the middle. The CDR3 DNA sequence: TGCGCCAGCACTTGGCCGAGAGCGGTAGCGAACAATGAGCAGTTCTTC. Its translation is CASTWPRAVANNEQFF.

This chain joins TRBV5-1 and TRBJ1-1; 7 bases match TRBD1. Trimming at V came to 0 bases and at J to 3 bases, leaving 8 bases not matched to a gene. The germline gives CDR1 SGHRS, CDR2 YFSETQ. CDR3 length equals 16 residues. CDR3 sequence: CASSLAPGGRHTEAFF. CDR3 nucleotides: TGCGCCAGCAGCTTGGCCCCAGGGGGTAGGCACACTGAAGCTTTCTTT.

The J gene is TRBJ1-2, the V gene TRBV14, with unresolved D. The V gene lost 4 bases and the J gene lost 4 bases, with 19 bases spanning the gap. Germline CDR1 and CDR2: SGHDN and FVKESK. The CDR3 contains 16 residues. In DNA form, the CDR3 reads TGTGCCAGCAGCCCCCGCAACAGCCGATTATCCTATGGCTACACCTTC. Its translation is CASSPRNSRLSYGYTF.

V gene TRBV7-6 combines with J gene TRBJ2-7; the D call may be TRBD1 or TRBD2 (5 bases each). Germline CDR1 and CDR2: SGHVS and FNYEAQ. This CDR3 has 16 residues. The V gene lost 0 bases and the J gene lost 0 bases, with 12 bases spanning the gap. The CDR3 region is CASSLAGGDHSYEQYF. CDR3 nucleotide sequence: TGTGCCAGCAGCTTAGCTGGGGGAGACCACTCCTACGAGCAGTACTTC. The full variable domain, in which reference TRBV7-6 and TRBJ2-7 provide the parts outside the CDR3, is GAGVSQSPRYKVTKRGQDVALRCDPISGHVSLYWYRQALGQGPEFLTYFNYEAQQDKSGLPNDRFSAERPEGSISTLTIQRTEQRDSAMYRCASSLAGGDHSYEQYFGPGTRLTVT.

The chain employs TRBV6-5 and TRBJ1-5, with 7 bases aligning to TRBD1. Trimming took 6 bases from V and 4 from J; bases not matched to a gene: 9. Germline CDR1 MNHEY, CDR2 SVGAGI. This CDR3 is built from 15 residues. The CDR3 reads CASRHRQGQNQPQHF. Here the CDR3 DNA reads TGTGCCAGCAGACATCGACAGGGTCAAAATCAGCCCCAGCATTTT.

The chain uses TRBV6-1 and TRBJ1-1; 7 nucleotides match TRBD1. The CDR3 is made up of 15 amino acids. After removal of 5 bases from V and 2 bases from J, the junction contained 8 bases not matched to a gene. From germline, CDR1 is MNHNS and CDR2 SASEGT. The CDR3: CASSWLGGRNTEAFF. The DNA of the CDR3 is TGTGCCAGCAGTTGGTTAGGGGGCCGAAACACTGAAGCTTTCTTT.

The V gene is TRBV11-3, the J gene TRBJ1-3; 7 bases line up with TRBD1. V trimming: 4 bases; J trimming: 2 bases; junction bases outside the gene matches: 8. Germline V lookup: CDR1 SGHNT, CDR2 YENEEA. The CDR3 extends over 16 amino acids. CDR3 amino acids: CASSSVWDSPGNTIYF. CDR3 in DNA: TGTGCCAGCAGCTCCGTGTGGGACAGCCCTGGAAACACCATATATTTT.

The genes are TRBV7-2 and TRBJ2-1; D is uncertain. V was pared by 1 base and J by 4 bases, with 11 bases between. CDR3 length: 15 residues. Looked up from germline, CDR1 is SGHTA and CDR2 is FQGNSA. CDR3 loop: CASSLGTQEYNEQFF. CDR3 nucleotides: TGTGCCAGCAGCTTAGGCACCCAGGAGTACAATGAGCAGTTCTTC.

The chain carries TRBV30 and TRBJ2-7, with TRBD1 as a possible D gene (5 bases). CDR1 is GTSNPN and CDR2 is SVGIG in the germline V gene (reference sequence). The germline V and J ends were trimmed by 3 bases and 2 bases, with 14 bases remaining between them. This CDR3 region has 14 residues. CDR3 amino acids: CAWRPGPGAYEQYF. The DNA for the CDR3 is TGTGCCTGGAGACCAGGGCCTGGAGCCTACGAGCAGTACTTC.

The chain links TRBV19 to TRBJ2-1, with 10 bases aligning to TRBD2. Germline V gene sequence: CDR1 LNHDA, CDR2 SQIVND (reference sequence). After removal of 5 bases from V and 8 bases from J, the junction contained 21 bases not matched to a gene. CDR3 size: 19 residues. DNA of the CDR3: TGTGCCAGTAGTCCCCGCCTGGGAGCGGGGGGGTTCTTTGGGTATGAGCAGTTCTTC. It encodes CASSPRLGAGGFFGYEQFF.

This chain joins TRBV7-2 and TRBJ1-1, with 8 bases fitting TRBD1. The CDR3 covers 15 residues. Germline values: CDR1 SGHTA, CDR2 FQGNSA. With V trimmed by 3 bases and J by 4 bases, 7 bases remained unmatched. The CDR3 DNA reads as TGTGCCAGCAGCTTGGTGACAGGGGTGACCACTGAAGCTTTCTTT. This encodes CASSLVTGVTTEAFF.

DNA of the CDR3: TGTGCCAGCAGTTACGGGGGCAGGCAAGCGGAAGCTTTCTTT. It yields the protein CASSYGGRQAEAFF. The chain joins TRBV6-5 to TRBJ1-1, with a tentative D call TRBD1 (6 bases). Germline V gives CDR1 MNHEY, CDR2 SVGAGI. V lost 2 bases and J 8 bases, leaving 15 bases between the germline ends. CDR3 size: 14 residues.

The rearrangement links TRBV18 to TRBJ2-2, with TRBD1 matching 10 bases. The CDR3 has 15 amino acids. Germline values: CDR1 KGHSH, CDR2 LQKENI. The V gene end was trimmed by 9 bases and the J gene end by 2 bases; junction bases not matched to a gene: 6. CDR3 DNA sequence: TGTGCCAGTCGACAGGGGGCGAGCAACACCGGGGAGCTGTTTTTT. Translation gives CASRQGASNTGELFF.